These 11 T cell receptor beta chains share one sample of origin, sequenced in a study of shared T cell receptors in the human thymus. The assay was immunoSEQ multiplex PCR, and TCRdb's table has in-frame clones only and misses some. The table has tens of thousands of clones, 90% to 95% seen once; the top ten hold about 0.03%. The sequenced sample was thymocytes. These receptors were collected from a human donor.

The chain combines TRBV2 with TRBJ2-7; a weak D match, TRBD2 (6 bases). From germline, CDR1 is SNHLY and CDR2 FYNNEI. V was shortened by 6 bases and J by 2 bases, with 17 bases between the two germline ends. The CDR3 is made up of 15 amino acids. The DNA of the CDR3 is TGTGCCAGCAGCGAGAAGTACAGGACTACCTACGAGCAGTACTTC. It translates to CASSEKYRTTYEQYF. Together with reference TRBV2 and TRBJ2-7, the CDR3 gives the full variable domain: EPEVTQTPSHQVTQMGQEVILRCVPISNHLYFYWYRQILGQKVEFLVSFYNNEISEKSEIFDDQFSVERPDGSNFTLKIRSTKLEDSAMYFCASSEKYRTTYEQYFGPGTRLTVT.

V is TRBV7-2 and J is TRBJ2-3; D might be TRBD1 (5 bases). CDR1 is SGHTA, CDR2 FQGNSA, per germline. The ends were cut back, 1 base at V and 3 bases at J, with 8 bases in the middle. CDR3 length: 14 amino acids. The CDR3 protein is CASSLGGQTDTQYF. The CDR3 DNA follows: TGTGCCAGCAGCTTAGGGGGCCAAACAGATACGCAGTATTTT.

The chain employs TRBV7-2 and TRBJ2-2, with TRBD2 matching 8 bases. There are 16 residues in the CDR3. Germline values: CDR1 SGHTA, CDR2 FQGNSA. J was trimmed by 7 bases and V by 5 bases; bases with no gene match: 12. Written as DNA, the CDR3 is TGTGCCAGCAGCCCCCCGAATAGCGGGGAGATCGGGGAGCTGTTTTTT. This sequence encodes CASSPPNSGEIGELFF.

CDR3 region: CASSVKGVNHEQYF. The CDR3 DNA reads TGTGCCAGCAGTGTGAAAGGGGTTAACCACGAGCAGTACTTC. The chain employs TRBV14 and TRBJ2-7; D perhaps matches TRBD1 (5 bases). With 6 bases removed from V and 5 bases from J, the gap between germline ends came to 17 bases. This CDR3 region has 14 residues. In germline, CDR1 is SGHDN, CDR2 FVKESK.

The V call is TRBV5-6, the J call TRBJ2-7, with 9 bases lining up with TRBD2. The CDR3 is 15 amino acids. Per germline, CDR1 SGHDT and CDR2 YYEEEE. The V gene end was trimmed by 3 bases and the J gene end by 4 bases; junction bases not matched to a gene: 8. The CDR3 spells CASSYDYSGGYEQYF. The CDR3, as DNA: TGTGCCAGCAGCTACGACTATAGCGGGGGTTACGAGCAGTACTTC.

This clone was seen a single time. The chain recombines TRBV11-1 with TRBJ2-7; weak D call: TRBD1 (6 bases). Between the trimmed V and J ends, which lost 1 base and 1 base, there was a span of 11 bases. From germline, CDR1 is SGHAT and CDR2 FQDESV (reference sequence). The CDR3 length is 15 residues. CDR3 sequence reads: CASSLDVGQSYEQYF. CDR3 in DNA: TGTGCCAGCAGCTTAGATGTCGGACAGTCCTACGAGCAGTACTTC. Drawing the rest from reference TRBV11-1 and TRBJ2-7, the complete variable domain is EAEVAQSPRYKITEKSQAVAFWCDPISGHATLYWYRQILGQGPELLVQFQDESVVDDSQLPKDRFSAERLKGVDSTLKIQPAELGDSAMYLCASSLDVGQSYEQYFGPGTRLTVT.

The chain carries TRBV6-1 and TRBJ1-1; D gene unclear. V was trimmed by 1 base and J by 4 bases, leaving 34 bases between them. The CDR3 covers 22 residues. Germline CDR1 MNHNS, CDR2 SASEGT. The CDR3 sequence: CASSEVRRPPLPRGLKITEAFF. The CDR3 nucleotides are TGTGCCAGCAGTGAAGTTCGACGACCGCCCCTGCCCCGCGGGTTGAAGATCACTGAAGCTTTCTTT.

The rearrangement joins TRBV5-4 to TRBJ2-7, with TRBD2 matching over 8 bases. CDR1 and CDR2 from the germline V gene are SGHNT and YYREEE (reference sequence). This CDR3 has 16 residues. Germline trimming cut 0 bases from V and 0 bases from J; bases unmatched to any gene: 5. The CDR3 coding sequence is TGTGCCAGCAGCTTGGCGGGCGGGAGGAGCTCCTACGAGCAGTACTTC. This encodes CASSLAGGRSSYEQYF.

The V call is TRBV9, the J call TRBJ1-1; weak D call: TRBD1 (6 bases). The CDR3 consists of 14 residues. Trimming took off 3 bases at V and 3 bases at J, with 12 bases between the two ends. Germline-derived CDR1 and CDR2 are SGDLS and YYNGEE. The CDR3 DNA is TGTGCCAGCAGCGGGGGGACACTTGACACTGAAGCTTTCTTT. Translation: CASSGGTLDTEAFF. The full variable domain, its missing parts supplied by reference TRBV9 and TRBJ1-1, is DSGVTQTPKHLITATGQRVTLRCSPRSGDLSVYWYQQSLDQGLQFLIQYYNGEERAKGNILERFSAQQFPDLHSELNLSSLELGDSALYFCASSGGTLDTEAFFGQGTRLTVV.

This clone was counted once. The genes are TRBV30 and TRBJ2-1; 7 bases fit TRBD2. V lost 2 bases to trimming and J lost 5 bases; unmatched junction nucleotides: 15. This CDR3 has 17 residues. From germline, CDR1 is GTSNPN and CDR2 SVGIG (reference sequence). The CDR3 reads CAWSLPLWWGGDNEQFF. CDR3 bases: TGTGCCTGGAGTCTACCCCTATGGTGGGGGGGGGACAATGAGCAGTTCTTC.

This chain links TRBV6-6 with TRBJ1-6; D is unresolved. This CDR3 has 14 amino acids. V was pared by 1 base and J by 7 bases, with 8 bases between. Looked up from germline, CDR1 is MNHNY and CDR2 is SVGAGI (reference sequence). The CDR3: CASSYWQPNSPLHF. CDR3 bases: TGTGCCAGCAGTTACTGGCAGCCGAATTCACCCCTCCACTTT.